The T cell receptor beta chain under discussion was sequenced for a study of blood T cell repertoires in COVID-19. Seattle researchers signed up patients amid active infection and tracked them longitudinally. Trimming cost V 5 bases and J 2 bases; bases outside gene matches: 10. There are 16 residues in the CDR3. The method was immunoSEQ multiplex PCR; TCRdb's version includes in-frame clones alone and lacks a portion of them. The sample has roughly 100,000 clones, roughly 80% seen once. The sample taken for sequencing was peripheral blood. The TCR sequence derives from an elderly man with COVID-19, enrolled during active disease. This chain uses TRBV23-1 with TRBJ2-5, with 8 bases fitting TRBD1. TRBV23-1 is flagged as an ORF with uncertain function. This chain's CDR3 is CASSTPGTGDQETQYF. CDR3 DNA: TGCGCCAGCAGTACGCCCGGGACAGGAGATCAAGAGACCCAGTACTTC.